This T cell receptor beta chain was obtained from a study of blood T cells in healthy people across ages. Trimming removed 2 bases at V and 4 bases at J, with 15 bases between. CDR3 length: 15 residues. CDR1 and CDR2 from the germline V gene are SGHKS and YYEKEE (reference sequence). Combining a sample-barcoded 5' primer with a J-beta primer mix, a second PCR ran for about 7 to 11 cycles. From the 5' RACE reads, TCRdb called clonotypes with MiXCR, one entry per CDR3 protein. The sample records more than 750,000 distinct CDR3 sequences, about 29% being singletons. These data also featured in a second study, about T cells of mothers and their children.

The sequence came from a woman in her thirties or forties in good health. The sample taken for sequencing was blood. This rearrangement joins TRBV5-5 to TRBJ2-5; TRBD2 is a possible D gene (6 bases). CDR3 nucleotides: TGTGCCAGCAGCTTTCAAACTAGCTTATTAGAGACCCAGTACTTC. Translated, it gives CASSFQTSLLETQYF.